Each of the 25 T cell receptor beta chains below was sequenced from the same sample in a study of T-cell memory formation after mild COVID-19 listed by TCRdb under 2021. Library generation was performed with 5' RACE. Sequencing relied on an Illumina NovaSeq 6000. TCRdb reprocessing: public reads trimmed at Q25 with fastp, clones called with MiXCR, in-frame beta chains kept. Each entry is one CDR3 protein sequence, shown with its most common DNA and genes. The sample includes 300,000 to 400,000 distinct CDR3 sequences, with roughly 13% observed a single time. The top ten hold roughly 23% of the sample. Sequencing used PBMCs or a T cell subset sorted from them (not recorded which). These receptors originate from a man aged 18 to 29 who had mild COVID-19 (a few samples of this study predate the infection). The sample titles of this study are shuffled in the database, so cell type and time point are left out; the donor was told from shared clones.

This rearrangement joins TRBV2 to TRBJ1-6; D is ambiguous. V lost 1 base to trimming and J lost 8 bases, with 12 bases between them. Germline-derived CDR1 and CDR2 are SNHLY and FYNNEI. The CDR3 has 15 amino acids. In DNA, the CDR3 is TGTGCCAGCAGTGAAGGGCGGGGAAATCATTCACCCCTCCACTTT. This gives the protein CASSEGRGNHSPLHF.

This chain uses TRBV20-1 with TRBJ2-3; TRBD2 agrees at 9 bases. The CDR3 has 15 amino acids. Germline loops: CDR1 DFQATT, CDR2 SNEGSKA (reference sequence). J was trimmed by 5 bases and V by 2 bases; bases with no gene match: 8. CDR3 DNA sequence: TGCAGTGCTAGACCGGGCAGCGGGGGGAAAGATACGCAGTATTTT. As protein: CSARPGSGGKDTQYF.

This clonotype was seen more than once but under ten times. The chain couples TRBV7-9 to TRBJ1-1; unclear D gene. Trimming pared 0 bases from V and 11 bases from J, leaving 19 bases between. CDR3 length equals 15 residues. Per the germline V gene, CDR1 is SEHNR and CDR2 is FQNEAQ (reference sequence). The CDR3 DNA reads as TGTGCCAGCAGCTTAGCGAGGTGGGCCCGGAGCGGGGCTTTCTTT. This translates into CASSLARWARSGAFF.

J is TRBJ2-3 and V is TRBV7-8; possibly TRBD1 for D (5 bases). This CDR3 spans 13 amino acids. V lost 5 bases and J lost 7, with 13 bases in between. The V gene's germline CDR1 is SGHVS and CDR2 FQNEAQ. The CDR3 region is CASSPPPGYTQYF. CDR3 bases: TGTGCCAGCAGCCCCCCCCCAGGGTATACGCAGTATTTT. Full variable domain (remainder filled in from reference TRBV7-8 and TRBJ2-3): GAGVSQSPRYKVAKRGQDVALRCDPISGHVSLFWYQQALGQGPEFLTYFQNEAQLDKSGLPSDRFFAERPEGSVSTLKIQRTQQEDSAVYLCASSPPPGYTQYFGPGTRLTVL.

This clonotype was found many times. The J gene is TRBJ1-2, the V gene TRBV7-2; no reliable D call. Deletions cut 7 bases from V and 8 bases from J, with 20 bases between. The length of the CDR3 is 14 residues. Germline V gives CDR1 SGHTA, CDR2 FQGNSA. CDR3 protein: CASTYLLGWLGYTF. Written as DNA, the CDR3 is TGTGCCAGCACCTACCTCCTGGGTTGGCTGGGCTACACCTTC.

This clonotype was counted a few times. For the CDR3, the DNA is TGCGCCAGCAGCCACGGACCTGGTCAGCCCCAGCATTTT. It codes for CASSHGPGQPQHF. The V call is TRBV4-1, the J call TRBJ1-5; D gene uncertain. Germline V gene lookup returns CDR1 MGHRA and CDR2 YSYEKL. Trimming took 3 bases from V and 6 from J, leaving 9 bases between them. CDR3 size: 13 residues.

This sequence joins TRBV7-2 and TRBJ2-7, with 7 bases that match TRBD1. Trimming cost V 8 bases and J 0 bases; bases outside gene matches: 4. Germline loops: CDR1 SGHTA, CDR2 FQGNSA. The CDR3 sequence is 13 residues long. Written as DNA, the CDR3 is TGTGCCAGCGATCCAGGGGGCTCCTACGAGCAGTACTTC. It is translated as CASDPGGSYEQYF.

This clonotype rates as medium-sized (0.01 to 0.1%). The chain employs TRBV13 and TRBJ2-3; no definite D call. The V end lost 3 bases, the J end lost 0 bases, and 4 bases lay between the germline ends. There are 13 residues in the CDR3. Germline loops: CDR1 PRHDT, CDR2 FYEKMQ (reference sequence). CDR3 in amino acids: CASSFSSTDTQYF. CDR3 nucleotide sequence: TGTGCCAGCAGCTTCTCCAGCACAGATACGCAGTATTTT.

This clonotype was seen a few times. The chain joins TRBV29-1 to TRBJ1-3; no clear D gene. With 6 bases removed from V and 0 bases from J, the gap between germline ends came to 9 bases. There are 13 residues in the CDR3. Per germline, CDR1 SQVTM and CDR2 ANQGSEA. The CDR3 reads CSVQTDSGNTIYF. The CDR3 nucleotides are TGCAGCGTGCAGACCGACTCTGGAAACACCATATATTTT.

In nucleotides, the CDR3 is TGCGCCAGCAGCCAAGATCCAGGGGAAACTGAAGCTTTCTTT. This sequence encodes CASSQDPGETEAFF. V and J are TRBV4-1 and TRBJ1-1, with TRBD1 as a possible D gene (6 bases). The CDR3 covers 14 residues. Trimming pared 0 bases from V and 5 bases from J, leaving 10 bases between. CDR1 MGHRA and CDR2 YSYEKL come from the germline V gene.

CDR3 loop: CASSPPRLAINNEQFF. Written as DNA, the CDR3 is TGTGCCAGCAGCCCACCCCGACTAGCGATCAACAATGAGCAGTTCTTC. The chain has TRBV7-2 and TRBJ2-1; 8 bases align to TRBD2. Germline trimming cut 5 bases from V and 5 bases from J; bases unmatched to any gene: 11. Germline lookup yields CDR1 SGHTA and CDR2 FQGNSA. The CDR3 sequence is 16 residues long.

The chain uses TRBV7-6 and TRBJ2-3; D remains ambiguous. The CDR3 consists of 15 residues. V shed 5 bases and J shed 0 bases, with 12 bases lying between them. The V gene's germline CDR1 is SGHVS and CDR2 FNYEAQ. The DNA for the CDR3 is TGTGCCAGCAGCACCCTCGGGTCCAGCACAGATACGCAGTATTTT. This gives the protein CASSTLGSSTDTQYF. The full variable domain, rest sourced from reference TRBV7-6 and TRBJ2-3, is GAGVSQSPRYKVTKRGQDVALRCDPISGHVSLYWYRQALGQGPEFLTYFNYEAQQDKSGLPNDRFSAERPEGSISTLTIQRTEQRDSAMYRCASSTLGSSTDTQYFGPGTRLTVL.

V is TRBV6-5 and J is TRBJ1-1; tentative D call: TRBD1 (6 bases). Trimming removed 4 bases at V and 4 bases at J, with 13 bases between. The CDR3 is 14 residues long. Germline lookup yields CDR1 MNHEY and CDR2 SVGAGI. CDR3 protein: CASSLWGQSTEAFF. The CDR3 bases are TGTGCCAGCAGTTTATGGGGGCAATCCACTGAAGCTTTCTTT.

The rearrangement links TRBV24-1 to TRBJ2-3, with 12 bases fitting TRBD2. Germline V gene sequence: CDR1 KGHDR, CDR2 SFDVKD. J was trimmed by 4 bases and V by 9 bases; bases with no gene match: 7. CDR3 size: 15 residues. DNA for the CDR3: TGTGCCACCGCTAGCGGGGGGGCAACCGCAGATACGCAGTATTTT. This encodes CATASGGATADTQYF.

This clonotype has only a few counts. The V call is TRBV10-3, the J call TRBJ1-1, with D unresolved. This CDR3 has 13 residues. Trimming took off 6 bases at V and 0 bases at J, with 8 bases between the two ends. Germline CDR1 and CDR2: ENHRY and SYGVKD. In DNA form, the CDR3 reads TGTGCCATCAGGAACGCTATGAACACTGAAGCTTTCTTT. Encoded protein: CAIRNAMNTEAFF.

The rearrangement uses TRBV5-6 and TRBJ1-3; D not certain. V dropped 4 bases and J dropped 3 bases, with 17 bases sitting between them. The CDR3 is 16 amino acids. The germline V gene has CDR1 SGHDT and CDR2 YYEEEE. As DNA, the CDR3 is TGTGCCAGCAGCCCAAGTCCGGGTATGGGTGGAAACACCATATATTTT. Protein product: CASSPSPGMGGNTIYF.

This clonotype was observed a handful of times. The chain has TRBV9 and TRBJ2-2; a weak D match, TRBD1 (5 bases). The CDR3 is made up of 13 amino acids. Germline V gene sequence: CDR1 SGDLS, CDR2 YYNGEE. Trimming took off 3 bases at V and 7 bases at J, with 10 bases between the two ends. As DNA, the CDR3 is TGTGCCAGCAGCGCGGCAGGGCTCGGGGAGCTGTTTTTT. It translates to CASSAAGLGELFF.

This chain links TRBV6-4 with TRBJ2-2; D may be TRBD2 (5 bases). CDR3 length equals 14 residues. Germline CDR1 is MRHNA and CDR2 is SNTAGT. V was trimmed by 4 bases and J by 5 bases, leaving 11 bases between them. This chain's CDR3 is CASSVEGWTGELFF. The DNA of the CDR3 is TGTGCCAGCAGTGTTGAGGGCTGGACCGGGGAGCTGTTTTTT.

In this sample, this clonotype turned up a few times. The chain has TRBV7-2 and TRBJ1-2, with D possibly matching TRBD1 (5 bases). This CDR3 is built from 14 residues. V was cut by 5 bases and J by 2 bases, with 12 bases left in between. CDR1 and CDR2 (germline): SGHTA, FQGNSA. The CDR3 nucleotides are TGTGCCAGCAGCCCAACTGAGGGGAACTATGGCTACACCTTC. It translates to CASSPTEGNYGYTF. The whole variable domain, remainder taken from reference TRBV7-2 and TRBJ1-2, is GAGVSQSPSNKVTEKGKDVELRCDPISGHTALYWYRQSLGQGLEFLIYFQGNSAPDKSGLPSDRFSAERTGGSVSTLTIQRTQQEDSAVYLCASSPTEGNYGYTFGSGTRLTVV.

The chain links TRBV5-5 to TRBJ2-7; D is tentatively TRBD1 or TRBD2 (5 bases each). Trimming removed 1 base at V and 5 bases at J, with 10 bases between. The germline V gene encodes CDR1 SGHKS and CDR2 YYEKEE (reference sequence). The CDR3 length is 13 residues. For the CDR3, the DNA is TGTGCCAGCAGCTTGTGGGGACGACACGAGCAGTACGTC. Translation: CASSLWGRHEQYV.

This clonotype was picked up a small number of times. This chain connects TRBV4-3 to TRBJ1-5; D may be TRBD1 (5 bases). Germline V CDR1 and CDR2: LGHNA, YSLEER. V was shortened by 4 bases and J by 2 bases, with 18 bases between the two germline ends. The length of the CDR3 is 17 residues. The CDR3 DNA reads TGCGCCAGCAGCCGGACCTGGCAGGGCAAGGGCAATCAGCCCCAGCATTTT. Translation: CASSRTWQGKGNQPQHF.

In its sample, this clonotype was seen a few times. The V gene is TRBV5-1, the J gene TRBJ2-1; 7 bases line up with TRBD2. The CDR3 is 16 residues long. The V gene end was trimmed by 4 bases and the J gene end by 7 bases; junction bases not matched to a gene: 14. CDR1 is SGHRS, CDR2 YFSETQ, per germline. The CDR3 protein is CASSLPRGGGLNEQFF. The CDR3 DNA sequence: TGCGCCAGCAGCCTACCACGCGGGGGAGGCCTTAATGAGCAGTTCTTC.

This clonotype was counted only a few times. The chain links TRBV5-1 to TRBJ2-3; D is unresolved. V lost 3 bases, J lost 0 bases, and 5 bases lay in between. The CDR3 extends over 13 amino acids. The germline V gene encodes CDR1 SGHRS and CDR2 YFSETQ. Written as DNA, the CDR3 is TGCGCCAGCAGCTACGACAGCACAGATACGCAGTATTTT. This sequence encodes CASSYDSTDTQYF.

V gene TRBV5-1 combines with J gene TRBJ2-3, with 9 bases lining up with TRBD2. V shed 7 bases, J shed 2 bases, and the junction held 8 bases outside the gene matches. Germline V CDR1 and CDR2: SGHRS, YFSETQ. This CDR3 region has 15 residues. In DNA, the CDR3 is TGCGCCAGCGCCGCTAGCGGGGCGTCCACAGATACGCAGTATTTT. Translating gives CASAASGASTDTQYF. Full variable domain (rest looked up from reference TRBV5-1 and TRBJ2-3): KAGVTQTPRYLIKTRGQQVTLSCSPISGHRSVSWYQQTPGQGLQFLFEYFSETQRNKGNFPGRFSGRQFSNSRSEMNVSTLELGDSALYLCASAASGASTDTQYFGPGTRLTVL.

The chain is built from TRBV11-3 and TRBJ2-2; D remains unclear. CDR1 is SGHNT and CDR2 is YENEEA in the germline V gene. The V end was cut by 0 bases, the J end by 7 bases, with 0 bases between. The CDR3 has 11 residues. The CDR3 region has the DNA TGTGCCAGCAGCTTAGACGGGGAGCTGTTTTTT. This encodes CASSLDGELFF.